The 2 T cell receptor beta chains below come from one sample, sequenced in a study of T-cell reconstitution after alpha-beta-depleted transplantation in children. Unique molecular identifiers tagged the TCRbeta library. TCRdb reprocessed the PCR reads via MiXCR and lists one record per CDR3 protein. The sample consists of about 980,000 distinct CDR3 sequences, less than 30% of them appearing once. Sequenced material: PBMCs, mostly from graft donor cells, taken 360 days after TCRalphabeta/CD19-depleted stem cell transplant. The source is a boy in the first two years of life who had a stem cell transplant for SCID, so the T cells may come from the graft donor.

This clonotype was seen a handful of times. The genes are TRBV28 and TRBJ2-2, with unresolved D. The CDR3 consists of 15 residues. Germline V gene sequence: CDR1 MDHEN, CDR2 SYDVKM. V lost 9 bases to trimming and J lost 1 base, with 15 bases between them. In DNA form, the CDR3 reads TGTGCCAGTCGCGCGTTAAGTAAGAACACCGGGGAGCTGTTTTTT. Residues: CASRALSKNTGELFF.

CDR3 nucleotides: TGTGCCACCAGTGATGCAGGGTTCGGTGAGCAGTTCTTC. Protein sequence: CATSDAGFGEQFF. The J gene is TRBJ2-1, the V gene TRBV24-1, with D possibly TRBD1 on 5 matching bases. Germline CDR1 and CDR2: KGHDR and SFDVKD. V dropped 3 bases and J dropped 9 bases, with 11 bases sitting between them. CDR3 length: 13 residues.